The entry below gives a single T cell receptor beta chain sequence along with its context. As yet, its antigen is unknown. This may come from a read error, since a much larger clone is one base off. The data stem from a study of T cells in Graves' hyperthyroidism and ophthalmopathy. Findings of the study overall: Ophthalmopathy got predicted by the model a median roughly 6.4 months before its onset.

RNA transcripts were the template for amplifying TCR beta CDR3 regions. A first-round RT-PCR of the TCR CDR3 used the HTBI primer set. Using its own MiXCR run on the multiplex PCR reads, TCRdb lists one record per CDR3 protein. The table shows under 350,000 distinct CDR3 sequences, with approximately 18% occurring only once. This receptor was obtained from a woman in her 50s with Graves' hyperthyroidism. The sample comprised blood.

The DNA of the CDR3 is TGTGCCTGGAGTGTACAAAGGACAGGGAAAAGACTTTTGGACACTGAAGCTTTCTTT. This codes for CAWSVQRTGKRLLDTEAFF. This sequence joins TRBV30 and TRBJ1-1, with 8 bases fitting TRBD1. J lost 3 bases, V lost 0 bases, and 18 bases had no gene match. The CDR3 covers 19 residues. Germline CDR1 and CDR2: GTSNPN and SVGIG (reference sequence).